This T cell receptor beta chain was retrieved from a study of post-analysis software for immune sequencing data. Findings of the study overall: In patients, five or six TRBV segments were more frequent than in controls, with TRBV5-6, TRBV5-1 and TRBV20-1 among them.

CDR3 length equals 18 residues. J gave up 2 bases and V 0 bases, and 8 bases lay outside the gene matches. Germline V gene data show CDR1 as MNHEY and CDR2 as SVGAGI. Carried by the TCR beta cDNA libraries were unique molecular identifiers. TCRdb itself ran the PCR reads through MiXCR, one entry per CDR3 protein. The table records 450,000 to 650,000 distinct CDR3 sequences, 44% of them present only once. To note about this clonotype: Its antigen is as yet unknown.

The genes are TRBV6-5 and TRBJ2-3, with TRBD2 identical over 10 bases. This receptor was obtained from a girl aged 5-17 years with multiple sclerosis. Sequencing input: blood. The CDR3 here is CASSYSRLAGGNTDTQYF. CDR3 bases: TGTGCCAGCAGTTACTCCAGGTTAGCGGGAGGTAACACAGATACGCAGTATTTT.